Shown below are 4 T cell receptor beta chains from a single sample sequenced in a study of CD8 T cells in Susac syndrome. Random hexamers primed reverse transcription of roughly 0.5 to 1 ug RNA. TCRdb independently ran MiXCR on the immunoSEQ multiplex PCR reads; one entry per CDR3 protein. The sample yields 150,000 to 200,000 distinct CDR3 sequences, 90% to 95% seen once. The sample was CD4+ T cells from PBMCs. The receptors were gathered from a human donor in good health.

The chain links TRBV5-1 to TRBJ2-7; 8 nucleotides align to TRBD1. J was trimmed by 10 bases and V by 4 bases; bases with no gene match: 7. CDR3 length: 12 amino acids. Germline V lookup: CDR1 SGHRS, CDR2 YFSETQ. In DNA, the CDR3 is TGCGCCAGCAGCGTCGGACAGGGAGTCCAGTACTTC. Translating gives CASSVGQGVQYF.

This chain connects TRBV29-1 to TRBJ1-1, with 8 bases aligning to TRBD1. Trimming took 3 bases from V and 7 from J; bases not matched to a gene: 4. Germline V gene lookup returns CDR1 SQVTM and CDR2 ANQGSEA. This CDR3 is built from 12 residues. This CDR3 is CSVDRGLGEAFF. For the CDR3, the DNA is TGCAGCGTTGACAGGGGGCTGGGTGAAGCTTTCTTT.

V usage is TRBV29-1 and J usage is TRBJ2-5, with D maybe TRBD2 (6 bases). Germline V gives CDR1 SQVTM, CDR2 ANQGSEA. V lost 5 bases and J lost 2, with 15 bases in between. The CDR3 runs 14 residues. The CDR3 bases are TGCAGCGTTTTTACCGGGACTGCTCAAGAGACCCAGTACTTC. Translated: CSVFTGTAQETQYF.

The genes are TRBV29-1 and TRBJ1-1; TRBD1 aligns across 10 bases. The germline CDR1 and CDR2 sequences are SQVTM and ANQGSEA. J was trimmed by 8 bases and V by 7 bases; bases with no gene match: 7. This CDR3 spans 12 amino acids. In nucleotides, the CDR3 is TGCAGCGGGTGGGACAGGGGCCACGAAGCTTTCTTT. It is translated as CSGWDRGHEAFF.